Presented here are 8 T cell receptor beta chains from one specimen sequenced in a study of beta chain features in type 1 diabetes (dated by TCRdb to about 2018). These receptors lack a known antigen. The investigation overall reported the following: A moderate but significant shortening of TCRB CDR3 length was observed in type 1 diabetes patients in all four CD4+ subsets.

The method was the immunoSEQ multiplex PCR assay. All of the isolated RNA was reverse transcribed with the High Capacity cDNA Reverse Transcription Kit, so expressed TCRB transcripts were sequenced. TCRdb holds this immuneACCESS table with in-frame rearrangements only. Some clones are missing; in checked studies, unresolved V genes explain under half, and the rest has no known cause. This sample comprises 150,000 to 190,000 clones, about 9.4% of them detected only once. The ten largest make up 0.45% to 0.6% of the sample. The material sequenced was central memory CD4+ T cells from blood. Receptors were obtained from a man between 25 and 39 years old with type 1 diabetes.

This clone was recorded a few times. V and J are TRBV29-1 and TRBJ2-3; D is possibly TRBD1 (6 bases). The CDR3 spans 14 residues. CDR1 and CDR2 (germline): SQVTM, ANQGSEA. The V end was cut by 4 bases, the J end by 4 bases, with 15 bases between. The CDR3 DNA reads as TGCAGCGTTGGCCTGACAGGCATGGCAGATACGCAGTATTTT. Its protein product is CSVGLTGMADTQYF.

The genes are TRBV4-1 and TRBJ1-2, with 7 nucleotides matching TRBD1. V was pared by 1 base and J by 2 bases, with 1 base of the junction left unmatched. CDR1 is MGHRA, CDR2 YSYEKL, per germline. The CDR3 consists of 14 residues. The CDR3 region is CASSQGGQNYGYTF. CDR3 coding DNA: TGCGCCAGCAGCCAAGGGGGACAGAACTATGGCTACACCTTC.

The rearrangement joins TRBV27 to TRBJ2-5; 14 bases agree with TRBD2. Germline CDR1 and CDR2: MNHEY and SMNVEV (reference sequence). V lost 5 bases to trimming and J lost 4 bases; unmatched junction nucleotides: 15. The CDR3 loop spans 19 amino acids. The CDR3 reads CASSLRGTSGRFQGETQYF. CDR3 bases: TGTGCCAGCAGTCTACGGGGGACTAGCGGGAGATTTCAAGGAGAGACCCAGTACTTC.

The CDR3 bases are TGTGCCAGCAGCTTAGAGTTCAGAACAGATACGCAGTATTTT. Translating it yields CASSLEFRTDTQYF. This rearrangement joins TRBV7-2 to TRBJ2-3; D not resolved. The CDR3 runs to 14 residues. CDR1 SGHTA and CDR2 FQGNSA come from the germline V gene. Trimming pared 1 base from V and 3 bases from J, leaving 8 bases between.

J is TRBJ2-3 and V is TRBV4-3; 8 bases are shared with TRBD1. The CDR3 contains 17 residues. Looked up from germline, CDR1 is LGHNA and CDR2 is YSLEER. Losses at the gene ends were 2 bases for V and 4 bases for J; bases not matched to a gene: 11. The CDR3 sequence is CASSQSSGQGAPDTQYF. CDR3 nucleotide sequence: TGCGCCAGCAGCCAATCCTCGGGGCAGGGGGCCCCAGATACGCAGTATTTT.

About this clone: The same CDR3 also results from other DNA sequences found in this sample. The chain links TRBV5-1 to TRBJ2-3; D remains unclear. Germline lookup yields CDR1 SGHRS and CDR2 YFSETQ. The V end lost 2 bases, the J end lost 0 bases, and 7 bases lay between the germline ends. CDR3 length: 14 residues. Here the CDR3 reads CASSLQASTDTQYF. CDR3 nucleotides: TGCGCCAGCAGCTTACAAGCGAGCACAGATACGCAGTATTTT.

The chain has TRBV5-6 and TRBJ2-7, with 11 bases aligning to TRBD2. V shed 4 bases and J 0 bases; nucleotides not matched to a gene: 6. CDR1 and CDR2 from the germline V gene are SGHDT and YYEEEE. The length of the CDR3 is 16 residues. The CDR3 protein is CASSEGLAVTSYEQYF. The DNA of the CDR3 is TGTGCCAGCAGCGAGGGACTAGCGGTTACCTCCTACGAGCAGTACTTC.

CDR3 region: CASSFLAGPSYEQYF. The CDR3 DNA sequence: TGCGCCAGCAGCTTTCTAGCGGGACCTTCCTACGAGCAGTACTTC. The chain joins TRBV5-1 to TRBJ2-7; 9 bases are a match to TRBD2. From germline, CDR1 is SGHRS and CDR2 YFSETQ. The junction had 4 bases not matched to a gene; V was cut back by 2 bases and J by 1 base. The CDR3 covers 15 residues. The variable domain in full, with the rest retrieved from reference TRBV5-1 and TRBJ2-7, is KAGVTQTPRYLIKTRGQQVTLSCSPISGHRSVSWYQQTPGQGLQFLFEYFSETQRNKGNFPGRFSGRQFSNSRSEMNVSTLELGDSALYLCASSFLAGPSYEQYFGPGTRLTVT.